One sample yielded the 9 T cell receptor beta chains listed below, sequenced in a study of blood T cells in healthy people across ages. For the second PCR, which ran for about 7 to 12 cycles, a sample-barcoded 5' primer and a J-beta primer mix were used. TCRdb analysed the 5' RACE reads with MiXCR anew, one entry per CDR3 protein. This table holds some 1.5 million distinct CDR3 sequences, about 30% found once. Sequencing was carried out using blood. Receptors originate from a woman aged 25-40 years in good health.

CDR3 loop: CASSPTGVTYNEQYF. The CDR3 DNA reads as TGCGCCAGCAGCCCGACAGGAGTGACCTACAATGAGCAGTACTTC. This sequence joins TRBV5-1 and TRBJ2-1; a possible D gene is TRBD1 (6 bases). The J call may not be correct, given that the DNA end is closer to TRBJ2-7. This CDR3 comprises 15 residues. Germline assignment: CDR1 SGHRS and CDR2 YFSETQ.

The rearrangement links TRBV7-9 to TRBJ1-5; TRBD1 might be the D (6 bases). The ends were cut back, 3 bases at V and 2 bases at J, with 14 bases in the middle. The CDR3 spans 16 residues. Germline assignment: CDR1 SEHNR and CDR2 FQNEAQ (reference sequence). CDR3 nucleotide sequence: TGTGCCAGCAGCTTCGGGGGGGCGGGGGGCAATCAGCCCCAGCATTTT. It encodes CASSFGGAGGNQPQHF.

This sequence joins TRBV7-2 and TRBJ2-6; TRBD1 matches at 7 bases. With V trimmed by 6 bases and J by 0 bases, 8 bases remained unmatched. The CDR3 runs to 17 residues. CDR1 is SGHTA and CDR2 is FQGNSA in the germline V gene. The CDR3 DNA follows: TGTGCCAGCAGGACAGACACAGGGGCCTCTGGGGCCAACGTCCTGACTTTC. This encodes CASRTDTGASGANVLTF. The full variable domain, rest sourced from reference TRBV7-2 and TRBJ2-6, is GAGVSQSPSNKVTEKGKDVELRCDPISGHTALYWYRQSLGQGLEFLIYFQGNSAPDKSGLPSDRFSAERTGGSVSTLTIQRTQQEDSAVYLCASRTDTGASGANVLTFGAGSRLTVL.

This clonotype was counted many times. This chain uses TRBV5-1 with TRBJ2-1, with D hard to call. Looked up from germline, CDR1 is SGHRS and CDR2 is YFSETQ. V was trimmed by 0 bases and J by 6 bases, leaving 7 bases between them. There are 13 residues in the CDR3. CDR3 protein: CASSLGGTNEQFF. CDR3 in DNA: TGCGCCAGCAGCTTGGGGGGAACCAATGAGCAGTTCTTC. Full variable domain (outside the CDR3, taken from reference TRBV5-1 and TRBJ2-1): KAGVTQTPRYLIKTRGQQVTLSCSPISGHRSVSWYQQTPGQGLQFLFEYFSETQRNKGNFPGRFSGRQFSNSRSEMNVSTLELGDSALYLCASSLGGTNEQFFGPGTRLTVL.

This clonotype was counted many times. The V gene is TRBV12-5, the J gene TRBJ1-2; D is perhaps TRBD1 (6 bases). V lost 1 base to trimming and J lost 4 bases, with 7 bases between them. The CDR3 sequence is 13 residues long. Germline CDR1 is LGHNT and CDR2 is FRNRAP. The CDR3 protein is CASGLDRAYGYTF. The CDR3 DNA follows: TGTGCTAGTGGTTTGGACAGGGCCTATGGCTACACCTTC.

V and J are TRBV14 and TRBJ2-7, with 8 bases fitting TRBD1. CDR1 and CDR2 (germline): SGHDN, FVKESK. The V and J ends lost 4 bases and 0 bases, in that order; junction bases with no gene match: 11. This CDR3 is 17 amino acids long. For the CDR3, the DNA is TGTGCCAGCAGCCTCCTAGGGACAGGTCCTCTCTCCTACGAGCAGTACTTC. Translating it yields CASSLLGTGPLSYEQYF.

J is TRBJ2-2 and V is TRBV12-3 or TRBV12-4; 11 bases line up with TRBD1. CDR3 length: 17 amino acids. V gave up 4 bases and J gave up 4 bases; unmatched junction bases: 8. The CDR3 protein is CASSSGTGGLGTGELFF. CDR3 sequence (DNA): TGTGCCAGCAGTTCGGGGACAGGGGGATTAGGCACCGGGGAGCTGTTTTTT.

This clonotype was seen once. The CDR3 sequence is CATGDRVLSTDTQYF. The CDR3 nucleotides are TGTGCCACTGGGGACAGGGTCCTGAGCACAGATACGCAGTATTTT. The rearrangement links TRBV24-1 to TRBJ2-3; 9 positions match TRBD1. Losses at the gene ends were 10 bases for V and 0 bases for J; bases not matched to a gene: 7. Looked up from germline, CDR1 is KGHDR and CDR2 is SFDVKD. The CDR3 extends over 15 amino acids.

The chain is built from TRBV5-6 and TRBJ1-2, with D possibly being TRBD1 (5 bases). V dropped 3 bases and J dropped 8 bases, with 17 bases sitting between them. The CDR3 totals 14 residues. The germline V gene encodes CDR1 SGHDT and CDR2 YYEEEE. The CDR3 bases are TGTGCCAGCAGCTCAGGCTCAGGGTCGCGAGGCTACACCTTC. Protein product: CASSSGSGSRGYTF.